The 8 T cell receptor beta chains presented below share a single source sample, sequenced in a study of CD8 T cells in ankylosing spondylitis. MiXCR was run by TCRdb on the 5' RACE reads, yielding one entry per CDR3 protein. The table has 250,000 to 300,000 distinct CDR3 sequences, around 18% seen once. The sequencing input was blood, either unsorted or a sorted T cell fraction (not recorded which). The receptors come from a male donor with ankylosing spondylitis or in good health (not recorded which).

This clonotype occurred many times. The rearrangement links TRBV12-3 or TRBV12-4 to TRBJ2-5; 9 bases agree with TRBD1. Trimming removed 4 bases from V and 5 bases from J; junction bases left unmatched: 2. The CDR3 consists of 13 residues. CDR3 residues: CASSWGTGETQYF. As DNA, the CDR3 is TGTGCCAGCAGTTGGGGGACAGGGGAGACCCAGTACTTC.

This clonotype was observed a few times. The CDR3 loop is CASSLVFGGTDTQYF. In nucleotides, the CDR3 is TGCGCCAGCAGCTTGGTTTTTGGGGGAACAGATACGCAGTATTTT. This chain uses TRBV5-1 with TRBJ2-3; TRBD1 or TRBD2 may be the D gene (5 bases each). The germline V gene has CDR1 SGHRS and CDR2 YFSETQ. V was pared by 0 bases and J by 3 bases, with 11 bases between. This CDR3 region has 15 residues.

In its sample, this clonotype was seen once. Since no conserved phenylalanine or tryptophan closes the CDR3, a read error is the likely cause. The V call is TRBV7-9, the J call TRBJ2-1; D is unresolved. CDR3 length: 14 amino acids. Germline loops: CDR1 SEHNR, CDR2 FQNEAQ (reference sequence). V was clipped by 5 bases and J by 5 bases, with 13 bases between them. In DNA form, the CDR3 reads TGTGCCAGCAGCGCATCCGGATGGGACAATGAGCAGTTCTTG. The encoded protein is CASSASGWDNEQFL.

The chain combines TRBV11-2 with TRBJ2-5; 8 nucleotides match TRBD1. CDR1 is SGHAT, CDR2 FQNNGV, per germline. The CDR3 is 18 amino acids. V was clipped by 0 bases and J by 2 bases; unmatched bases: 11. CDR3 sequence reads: CASSLEFGTGELQETQYF. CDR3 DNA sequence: TGTGCCAGCAGCTTAGAGTTTGGGACAGGAGAGCTTCAAGAGACCCAGTACTTC.

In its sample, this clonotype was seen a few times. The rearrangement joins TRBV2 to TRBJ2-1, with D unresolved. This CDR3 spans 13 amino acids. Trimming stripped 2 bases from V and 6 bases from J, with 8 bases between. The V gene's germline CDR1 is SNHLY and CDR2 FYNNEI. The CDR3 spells CASSESIGNEQFF. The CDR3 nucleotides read TGTGCCAGCAGTGAAAGTATAGGCAATGAGCAGTTCTTC.

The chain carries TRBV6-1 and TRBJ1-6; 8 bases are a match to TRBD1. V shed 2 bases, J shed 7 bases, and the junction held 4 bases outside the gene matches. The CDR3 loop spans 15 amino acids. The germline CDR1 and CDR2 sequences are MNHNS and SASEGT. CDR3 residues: CASSEIQGGNSPLHF. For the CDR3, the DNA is TGTGCCAGCAGTGAAATACAGGGGGGAAATTCACCCCTCCACTTT.

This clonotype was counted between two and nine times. The CDR3 DNA reads as TGCAGTGCTAGAAAGGGCTTGGAGACCCAGTACTTC. It translates to CSARKGLETQYF. J is TRBJ2-5 and V is TRBV20-1; D gene ambiguous. V was clipped by 2 bases and J by 5 bases, with 9 bases between them. This CDR3 has 12 residues. Germline V gives CDR1 DFQATT, CDR2 SNEGSKA (reference sequence).

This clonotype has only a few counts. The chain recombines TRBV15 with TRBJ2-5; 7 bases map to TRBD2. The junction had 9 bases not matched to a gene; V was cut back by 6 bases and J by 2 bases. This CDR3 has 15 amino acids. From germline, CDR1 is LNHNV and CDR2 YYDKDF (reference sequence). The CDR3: CATSPTASGQETQYF. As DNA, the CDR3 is TGTGCCACCAGTCCGACGGCTAGCGGACAAGAGACCCAGTACTTC.